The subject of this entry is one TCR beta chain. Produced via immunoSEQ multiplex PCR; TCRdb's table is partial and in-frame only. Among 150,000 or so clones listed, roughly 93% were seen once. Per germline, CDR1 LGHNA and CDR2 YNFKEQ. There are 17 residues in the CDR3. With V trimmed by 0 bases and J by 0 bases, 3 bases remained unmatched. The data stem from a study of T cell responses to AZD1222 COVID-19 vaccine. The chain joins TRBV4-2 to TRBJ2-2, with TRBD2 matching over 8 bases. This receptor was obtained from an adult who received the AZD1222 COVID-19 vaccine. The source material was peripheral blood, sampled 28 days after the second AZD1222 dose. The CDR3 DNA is TGTGCCAGCAGCCAAGAAACGGGACTAGCGAACACCGGGGAGCTGTTTTTT. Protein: CASSQETGLANTGELFF.